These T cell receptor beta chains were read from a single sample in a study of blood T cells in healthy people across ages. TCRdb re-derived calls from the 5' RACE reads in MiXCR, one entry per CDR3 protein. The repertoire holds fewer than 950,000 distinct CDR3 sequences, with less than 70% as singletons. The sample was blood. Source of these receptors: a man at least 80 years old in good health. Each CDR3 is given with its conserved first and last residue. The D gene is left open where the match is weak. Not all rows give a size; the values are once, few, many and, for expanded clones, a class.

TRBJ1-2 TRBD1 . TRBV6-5 TGTGCCAGCAGTTACGCTAATCTCGGACAGGGGGCTAACTATGGCTACACCTTC CASSYANLGQGANYGYTF
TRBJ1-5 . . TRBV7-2 TGTGCCAGCAGCTCTCCGGGATCCAATCAGCCCCAGCATTTT CASSSPGSNQPQHF
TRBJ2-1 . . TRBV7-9 TGTGCCAGCAGCCTTTGGGGGACGGCCCAAAATGAGCAGTTCTTC CASSLWGTAQNEQFF
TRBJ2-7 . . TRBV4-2 TGTGCCAGCAGCCAGGTTGTCAGAGACGAGCAGTACTTC CASSQVVRDEQYF
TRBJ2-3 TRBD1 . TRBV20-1 TGCAGTGCCAAGGGGGCCACAGATACGCAGTATTTT CSAKGATDTQYF
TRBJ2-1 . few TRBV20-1 TGCAGTGCTAGAAAAGGCCGGAGCTCCTACAATGAGCAGTTCTTC CSARKGRSSYNEQFF
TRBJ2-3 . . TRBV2 TGTGCCAGCAGTGTCGGGGCCCTCACAGATACGCAGTATTTT CASSVGALTDTQYF
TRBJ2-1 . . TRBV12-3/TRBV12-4 TGTGCCAGCAGTTTACACAGGGTCCCGGGGGATGAGCAGTTCTTC CASSLHRVPGDEQFF
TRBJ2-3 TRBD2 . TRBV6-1 TGTGCCAGCAGTGAGACTAGCGGGAGGTTTAGAGATACGCAGTATTTT CASSETSGRFRDTQYF
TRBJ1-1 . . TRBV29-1 TGCAGCGTTGACGTTGAAGCTTTCTTT CSVDVEAFF
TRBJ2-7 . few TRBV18 TGTGCCAGCTCACCACCGGGATGGGGTACCTACGAGCAGTACTTC CASSPPGWGTYEQYF
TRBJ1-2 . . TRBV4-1 TGCGCCAGCAGCCAGCAACTAAGTTCTAACTATGGCTACACCTTC CASSQQLSSNYGYTF
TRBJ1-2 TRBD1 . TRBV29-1 TGCAGCGGAGACAGGGAGTCCGGCAACTATGGCTACACCTTC CSGDRESGNYGYTF
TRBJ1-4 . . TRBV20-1 TGCAGTGTCTCCCCCGGTAATGAAAAACTGTTTTTT CSVSPGNEKLFF
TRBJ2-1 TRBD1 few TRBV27 TGTGCCAGCAGTTTATCCGACAGGGGGGTAGGGGATGAGCAGTTCTTC CASSLSDRGVGDEQFF
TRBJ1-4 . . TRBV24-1 TGTGCCACCAGTGCAGGGGCAGGTGAAAAACTGTTTTTT CATSAGAGEKLFF
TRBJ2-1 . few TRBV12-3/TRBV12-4 TGTGCCAGCACCCCGAAGGGGCCCTACAATGAGCAGTTCTTC CASTPKGPYNEQFF
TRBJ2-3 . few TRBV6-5 TGTGCCAGCAGTAAACAGGGTACAGATACGCAGTATTTT CASSKQGTDTQYF
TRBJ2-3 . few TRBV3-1 TGTGCCAGCAGCCAAGACCCCATAGACGCGTATTTT CASSQDPIDAYF
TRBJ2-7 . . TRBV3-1 TGTGCCAGCAGCCCTACGAAGAATTCCTACGAGCAGTACTTC CASSPTKNSYEQYF
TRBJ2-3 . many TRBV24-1 TGTGCCACCAGTGATGTAGGGGGAACGGGCACAGATACGCAGTATTTT CATSDVGGTGTDTQYF
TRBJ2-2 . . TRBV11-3 TGTGCCAGCAGCTTAGATTCCATCGGGGTCTCGAACACCGGGGAGCTGTTTTTT CASSLDSIGVSNTGELFF
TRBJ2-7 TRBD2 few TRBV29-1 TGCAGCGTCGGAGGGTCTAGCGGGATTTACGAGCAGTACTTC CSVGGSSGIYEQYF
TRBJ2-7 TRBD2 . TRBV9 TGTGCCAGCAGCGTAGGGGGGGGTAACTCCTACGAGCAGTACTTC CASSVGGGNSYEQYF
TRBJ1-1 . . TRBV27 TGTGCCAGCAGTTTGAAGTTGCGGTTTGGGAACACTGAAGCTTTCTTT CASSLKLRFGNTEAFF
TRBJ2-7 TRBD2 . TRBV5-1 TGCGCCAGCAGCTCCCTACCACTAGCGGGAACCTACGAGCAGTACTTC CASSSLPLAGTYEQYF
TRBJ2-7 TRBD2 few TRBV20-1 TGCAGTGCTGCGGGACTAGTCGACGAGCAGTACTTC CSAAGLVDEQYF
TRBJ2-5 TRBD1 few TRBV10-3 TGTGCCATCAGCCTGAGACAGGGGAGGGAGACCCAGTACTTC CAISLRQGRETQYF
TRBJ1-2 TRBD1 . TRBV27 TGTGCCAGCAGTTTAACCGGGACAGGGGGCGCGTATGGCTACACCTTC CASSLTGTGGAYGYTF
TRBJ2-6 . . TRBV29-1 TGCAGCGTTGATCAGGGGGCCAACGTCCTGACTTTC CSVDQGANVLTF
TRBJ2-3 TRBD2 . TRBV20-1 TGCAGTGCCAAGACTAGCGGTGGAACAGATACGCAGTATTTT CSAKTSGGTDTQYF
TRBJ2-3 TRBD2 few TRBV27 TGTGCCAGCAGTTCCCCGACTAGCGGGGGGATCCACAGATACGCGTATTTT CASSSPTSGGIHRYAYF
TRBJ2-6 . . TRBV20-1 TGCAGTGCTAGGGAGATGTCTGGGGCCAACGTCCTGACTTTC CSAREMSGANVLTF
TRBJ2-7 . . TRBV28 TGTGCCACAGGGCGTAGCTCCTACGAGCAGTACTTC CATGRSSYEQYF
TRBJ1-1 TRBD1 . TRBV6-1 TGTGCCAGCAGGAAAGACATAACCGGGACAGGGGTGAACACTGAAGCTTTCTTT CASRKDITGTGVNTEAFF
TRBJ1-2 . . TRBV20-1 TGCAGTGCCCGGTCCGGGGGAAGCTATGGCTACACCTTC CSARSGGSYGYTF
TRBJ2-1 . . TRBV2 TGTGCCAGCAGTGCAGCGATCGGGGCTTTGCAGTTCTTC CASSAAIGALQFF
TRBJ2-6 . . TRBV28 TGTGCCAGCCTAACCGGTGGGGCCAACGTCCTGACTTTC CASLTGGANVLTF
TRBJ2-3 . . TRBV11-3 TGTGCCAGCAGCTTAGGTCGGGGTAAGGCAGATACGCAGTATTTT CASSLGRGKADTQYF
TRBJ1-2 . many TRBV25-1 TGTGCCAGCAGGGGTTCGGGGCAGGGCTATGGCTACACCTTC CASRGSGQGYGYTF
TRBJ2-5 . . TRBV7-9 TGTGCCAGCAGCTTAGCGAGGGCAGGCCAAGAGACCCAGTACTTC CASSLARAGQETQYF
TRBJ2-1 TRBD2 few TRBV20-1 TGCAGTGCCAACGGGGCGGGAGACGGTGAGCAGTTCTTC CSANGAGDGEQFF
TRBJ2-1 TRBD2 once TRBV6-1 TGTGCCAGCAGCAGAGGGACTAGCGGGAGGGCCGCGAATGAGCAGTTCTTC CASSRGTSGRAANEQFF
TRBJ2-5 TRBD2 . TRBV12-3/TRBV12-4 TGTGCCAGCAGTTCCCGTGCGGGGGGGGAAGAGACCCAGTACTTC CASSSRAGGEETQYF
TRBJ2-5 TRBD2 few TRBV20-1 TGCAGTGCTAGCCCGGGACTAGCTTTAGAGACCCAGTACTTC CSASPGLALETQYF
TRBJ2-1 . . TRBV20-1 TGCAGTGCTAGAGCTCAGGGACAACTCAATGAGCAGTTCTTC CSARAQGQLNEQFF
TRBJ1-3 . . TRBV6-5 TGTGCCAGCAGAACGGGGGGCAATGGAAACACCATATATTTT CASRTGGNGNTIYF
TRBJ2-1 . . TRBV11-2 TGTGCCAGCAGCCGATTGGGGGGAAGGTCCTACAATGAGCAGTTCTTC CASSRLGGRSYNEQFF